The 31 T cell receptor beta chains in this list originate from one sample, sequenced in a study of regulatory T cells in long-lasting Graves disease. Relying on iRepertoire HTBI primers and Arm-PCR of CDR3 regions, the team built TCR beta libraries. One entry per CDR3 protein results from TCRdb running MiXCR on the multiplex PCR reads. This table has about half a million distinct CDR3 sequences, approximately 23% appearing once. Stated time point: persistent/refractory GD, antithyroid drugs over 5 years with positive TRAb. There was RNA extracted from PBMCs, and the TCR library was made from it. Here the sequenced sample was peripheral blood mononuclear cells (PBMCs), taken when the disease was refractory, from a patient treated with antithyroid drugs. Receptors were obtained from a female donor with Graves disease.

In DNA, the CDR3 is TGTGCCACCAGCAGAGGCCCGGGGGGGAACACTGAAGCTTTCTTT. Translation gives CATSRGPGGNTEAFF. The rearrangement uses TRBV15 and TRBJ1-1, with D possibly matching TRBD1 (5 bases). Trimming took 1 base from V and 1 from J, leaving 10 bases between them. CDR1 is LNHNV and CDR2 is YYDKDF in the germline V gene (reference sequence). The CDR3 is 15 amino acids. Looking up the rest from reference TRBV15 and TRBJ1-1 gives the full variable domain: DAMVIQNPRYQVTQFGKPVTLSCSQTLNHNVMYWYQQKSSQAPKLLFHYYDKDFNNEADTPDNFQSRRPNTSFCFLDIRSPGLGDTAMYLCATSRGPGGNTEAFFGQGTRLTVV.

The J gene is TRBJ2-5, the V gene TRBV4-1, with 10 bases fitting TRBD2. J lost 1 base, V lost 1 base, and 0 bases had no gene match. The CDR3 totals 15 residues. Germline values: CDR1 MGHRA, CDR2 YSYEKL. The CDR3 nucleotides are TGCGCCAGCAGCCAAGTAGCGGGAGGCCAAGAGACCCAGTACTTC. Translated: CASSQVAGGQETQYF.

The genes are TRBV4-3 and TRBJ1-2; D might be TRBD1 (6 bases). The CDR3 is 14 residues long. Per the germline V gene, CDR1 is LGHNA and CDR2 is YSLEER. The V and J ends lost 4 bases and 4 bases respectively, with 13 bases between them. The DNA for the CDR3 is TGCGCCAGCAGCCCCTTTCAGGGGTTCTATGGCTACACCTTC. Its protein is CASSPFQGFYGYTF.

The J gene is TRBJ2-1, the V gene TRBV6-5; D unresolved. Germline-derived CDR1 and CDR2 are MNHEY and SVGAGI. The CDR3 loop spans 15 amino acids. V dropped 0 bases and J dropped 8 bases, with 14 bases sitting between them. For the CDR3, the DNA is TGTGCCAGCAGTTACTCGGACGGCAACTGGGATGAGCAGTTCTTC. This codes for CASSYSDGNWDEQFF.

This clonotype was observed at least ten times. This chain uses TRBV28 with TRBJ2-2; 9 bases map to TRBD1. The CDR3 runs to 15 residues. V shed 5 bases and J 4 bases; nucleotides not matched to a gene: 5. Germline CDR1 reads MDHEN; CDR2 reads SYDVKM. CDR3 amino acids: CASSHTGGGTGELFF. DNA of the CDR3: TGTGCCAGCAGTCATACAGGGGGCGGCACCGGGGAGCTGTTTTTT.

The gene calls are TRBV9 and TRBJ2-5; no firm D call. The V gene's germline CDR1 is SGDLS and CDR2 YYNGEE. The CDR3 is 16 amino acids. Trimming cost V 0 bases and J 0 bases, with 12 bases left between them. The CDR3 sequence: CASSVGAGSYQETQYF. The CDR3 DNA reads TGTGCCAGCAGCGTAGGCGCCGGGTCTTACCAAGAGACCCAGTACTTC. Using reference TRBV9 and TRBJ2-5 for the parts outside the CDR3, the full variable domain is DSGVTQTPKHLITATGQRVTLRCSPRSGDLSVYWYQQSLDQGLQFLIQYYNGEERAKGNILERFSAQQFPDLHSELNLSSLELGDSALYFCASSVGAGSYQETQYFGPGTRLLVL.

This clonotype turned up a few times. The germline gene is not matched at one end of the junction; a read error may be the cause. This chain uses TRBV6-1 with TRBJ1-1; possibly TRBD1 for D (5 bases). CDR3 length equals 13 residues. Germline CDR1 MNHNS, CDR2 SASEGT. CDR3 region: CASMGGLNAEAFF. CDR3 in DNA: TGTGCCAGCATGGGGGGATTGAACGCTGAAGCTTTCTTT.

The chain recombines TRBV2 with TRBJ2-3; a possible D gene is TRBD1 (6 bases). V dropped 4 bases and J dropped 0 bases, with 23 bases sitting between them. From germline, CDR1 is SNHLY and CDR2 FYNNEI. The CDR3 is 19 amino acids. Here the CDR3 reads CASSVPEGFADRSTDTQYF. CDR3 coding DNA: TGTGCCAGCAGTGTTCCCGAAGGGTTTGCGGACAGAAGCACAGATACGCAGTATTTT.

To note about this clonotype: One end of the junction fails to match germline, which may point to a read error. V and J are TRBV20-1 and TRBJ2-5; tentatively, D is TRBD2 (7 bases). The germline V gene has CDR1 DFQATT and CDR2 SNEGSKA (reference sequence). There are 13 residues in the CDR3. CDR3 sequence reads: CSARGGGQEAQYF. CDR3 bases: TGCAGTGCTAGAGGCGGGGGCCAAGAGGCCCAGTACTTC.

This rearrangement joins TRBV19 to TRBJ2-2; D gene unclear. Germline values: CDR1 LNHDA, CDR2 SQIVND (reference sequence). This CDR3 has 15 amino acids. V lost 4 bases and J lost 0, with 9 bases in between. The DNA for the CDR3 is TGTGCCAGTAGTACCGGAGACGCGAACACCGGGGAGCTGTTTTTT. This sequence encodes CASSTGDANTGELFF. The full variable domain, in which reference TRBV19 and TRBJ2-2 provide the parts outside the CDR3, is DGGITQSPKYLFRKEGQNVTLSCEQNLNHDAMYWYRQDPGQGLRLIYYSQIVNDFQKGDIAEGYSVSREKKESFPLTVTSAQKNPTAFYLCASSTGDANTGELFFGEGSRLTVL.

This chain joins TRBV7-2 and TRBJ1-6; unclear D gene. The CDR3 runs to 15 residues. Germline V lookup: CDR1 SGHTA, CDR2 FQGNSA. V lost 3 bases to trimming and J lost 7 bases, with 13 bases between them. The CDR3 region has the DNA TGTGCCAGCAGCTTGGGAGGGCCGGGGAATTCACCCCTCCACTTT. This encodes CASSLGGPGNSPLHF.

This clonotype was picked up many times. V usage is TRBV20-1 and J usage is TRBJ1-5, with 7 bases matching TRBD1. The germline CDR1 and CDR2 sequences are DFQATT and SNEGSKA (reference sequence). V dropped 2 bases and J dropped 0; count of bases not matched to a gene: 7. The CDR3 loop spans 16 amino acids. CDR3 amino acids: CSARTDRTYSNQPQHF. In DNA, the CDR3 is TGCAGTGCTAGAACGGACAGGACTTATAGCAATCAGCCCCAGCATTTT.

This clonotype was seen at least ten times. This sequence joins TRBV6-1 and TRBJ2-5; 10 bases match TRBD2. The junction had 6 bases not matched to a gene; V was cut back by 8 bases and J by 9 bases. Germline loops: CDR1 MNHNS, CDR2 SASEGT. The CDR3 has 12 amino acids. CDR3 sequence reads: CASLASGGPQYF. For the CDR3, the DNA is TGTGCCAGCCTGGCTAGCGGGGGCCCCCAGTACTTC.

This clonotype was seen only a few times. A much larger clone differs from this one at a single base, so this may be a read error. This chain uses TRBV11-2 with TRBJ1-6, with D possibly matching TRBD1 (5 bases). This CDR3 comprises 15 residues. Trimming pared 5 bases from V and 11 bases from J, leaving 19 bases between. Germline V gene data show CDR1 as SGHAT and CDR2 as FQNNGV. DNA of the CDR3: TGTGCCAGCAGCCCGCGACAGAGAACCAATCCACCCCTCCACTTT. It translates to CASSPRQRTNPPLHF.

This clonotype has at least ten counts. This chain links TRBV6-5 with TRBJ1-2; possibly TRBD1 for D (5 bases). The CDR3 contains 19 residues. V lost 2 bases and J 3 bases, leaving 25 bases between the germline ends. Per germline, CDR1 MNHEY and CDR2 SVGAGI. The chain's CDR3 is CASSYPTFGQGSSDYGYTF. CDR3 in DNA: TGTGCCAGCAGTTACCCGACATTCGGGCAGGGAAGTTCGGACTATGGCTACACCTTC.

The rearrangement uses TRBV20-1 and TRBJ2-3; D is unclear. Trimming pared 4 bases from V and 4 bases from J, leaving 6 bases between. Germline V gene sequence: CDR1 DFQATT, CDR2 SNEGSKA (reference sequence). This CDR3 has 11 amino acids. The CDR3 DNA reads as TGCAGTGCTATTTACCCAGATACGCAGTATTTT. Translating it yields CSAIYPDTQYF.

The chain carries TRBV19 and TRBJ1-1; possible D gene TRBD1, 6 bases. The CDR3 has 15 amino acids. The germline CDR1 and CDR2 sequences are LNHDA and SQIVND (reference sequence). V was cut by 6 bases and J by 0 bases, with 14 bases left in between. CDR3 bases: TGTGCCAGTAGGAAAGGGGGGCAGATGAACACTGAAGCTTTCTTT. Amino acid sequence: CASRKGGQMNTEAFF.

This clonotype was found many times. The gene calls are TRBV6-2 or TRBV6-3 and TRBJ2-7, with D hard to call. V was shortened by 5 bases and J by 1 base, with 18 bases between the two germline ends. The CDR3 runs to 16 residues. Germline loops: CDR1 MNHEY, CDR2 SVGEGT. The CDR3 nucleotides read TGTGCCAGCAGTCGGACCGTACCCAGTTTGTCCTACGAGCAGTACTTC. Its protein is CASSRTVPSLSYEQYF.

To note about this clonotype: One end of the junction is discordant with germline, which a read error may explain. This sequence joins TRBV7-2 and TRBJ2-3; TRBD1 aligns across 7 bases. This CDR3 is 16 amino acids long. Germline V gene sequence: CDR1 SGHTA, CDR2 FQGNSA. The CDR3 nucleotides read TGCGCCAGCAGCGTCTCCGCAGGGGGAGGCACAGATACGCAGTATTTT. Encoded protein: CASSVSAGGGTDTQYF.

This clonotype occurred a few times. J is TRBJ1-4 and V is TRBV6-2 or TRBV6-3; unclear D gene. Trimming took 6 bases from V and 8 from J, leaving 16 bases between them. In germline, CDR1 is MNHEY, CDR2 SVGEGT. The CDR3 has 14 amino acids. This CDR3 is CASSQSPGWEKLFF. Here the CDR3 DNA reads TGTGCCAGCAGCCAGTCCCCAGGATGGGAAAAACTGTTTTTT.

This rearrangement joins TRBV20-1 to TRBJ1-5, with 8 bases matching TRBD1. The CDR3 is 17 amino acids. V shed 6 bases and J 0 bases; nucleotides not matched to a gene: 13. From germline, CDR1 is DFQATT and CDR2 SNEGSKA (reference sequence). This CDR3 is CSAILTGGFYSNQPQHF. The CDR3 nucleotides are TGCAGTGCAATACTCACAGGGGGATTCTATAGCAATCAGCCCCAGCATTTT.

In its sample, this clonotype was seen a few times. The V and J genes are TRBV25-1 and TRBJ2-1; D gene ambiguous. CDR1 and CDR2 (germline): MGHDK, SYGVNS. V was cut by 8 bases and J by 4 bases, with 9 bases left in between. The CDR3 consists of 12 residues. CDR3 nucleotides: TGTGCCAGCCGAGCCCTTTACAATGAGCAGTTCTTC. Translating gives CASRALYNEQFF.

CDR3 residues: CASSQGQGAYEQYF. The CDR3 DNA reads as TGCGCCAGCAGCCAAGGACAGGGGGCTTACGAGCAGTACTTC. The gene calls are TRBV4-1 and TRBJ2-7, with 10 bases that match TRBD1. With 1 base clipped from V and 4 bases from J, the junction kept 1 base outside the gene matches. CDR1 is MGHRA, CDR2 YSYEKL, per germline. The CDR3 is 14 amino acids.

This clonotype showed up just a few times. Relative to the germline gene, one junction end is altered; a read error may explain this. The chain is built from TRBV7-9 and TRBJ2-1; 9 bases line up with TRBD1. Germline CDR1 SEHNR, CDR2 FQNEAQ (reference sequence). The CDR3 covers 16 residues. The CDR3: CAGSHTTGGMYNEQFF. For the CDR3, the DNA is TGTGCCGGCAGCCATACTACAGGGGGCATGTACAATGAGCAGTTCTTC.

This chain uses TRBV20-1 with TRBJ1-5; the D is unclear. CDR3 length: 14 residues. Trimming took 3 bases from V and 0 from J, leaving 9 bases between them. Per germline, CDR1 DFQATT and CDR2 SNEGSKA (reference sequence). The CDR3 nucleotides are TGCAGTGCTAGGGAGAGTTATAGCAATCAGCCCCAGCATTTT. This sequence encodes CSARESYSNQPQHF.

This clonotype occurred many times. This chain joins TRBV28 and TRBJ1-1; TRBD1 agrees at 8 bases. V dropped 2 bases and J dropped 5; count of bases not matched to a gene: 13. This CDR3 is built from 17 residues. Germline assignment: CDR1 MDHEN and CDR2 SYDVKM. CDR3 in amino acids: CASSLPAEWDRSTEAFF. CDR3 DNA: TGTGCCAGCAGTTTACCTGCTGAGTGGGACAGGTCTACTGAAGCTTTCTTT.

CDR3 DNA: TGTGCCAGCAGCTTAAAAACAGGGTACAATCAGCCCCAGCATTTT. It specifies CASSLKTGYNQPQHF. The V call is TRBV7-2, the J call TRBJ1-5; tentative D call: TRBD1 (6 bases). V lost 2 bases, J lost 3 bases, and 11 bases lay in between. The CDR3 length is 15 residues. In germline, CDR1 is SGHTA, CDR2 FQGNSA.

This CDR3 is CSAKAQGNHLAKNIQYF. The CDR3 nucleotides read TGCAGTGCTAAAGCCCAAGGCAATCACTTAGCCAAAAACATTCAGTACTTC. The chain is built from TRBV20-1 and TRBJ2-4; no firm D call. The germline V gene encodes CDR1 DFQATT and CDR2 SNEGSKA (reference sequence). V lost 4 bases to trimming and J lost 0 bases, with 19 bases between them. The CDR3 extends over 17 amino acids.

This clonotype turned up a few times. The gene calls are TRBV7-9 and TRBJ2-3; tentative D call: TRBD2 (5 bases). Germline V lookup: CDR1 SEHNR, CDR2 FQNEAQ (reference sequence). V lost 4 bases, J lost 0 bases, and 11 bases lay in between. The CDR3 has 15 amino acids. For the CDR3, the DNA is TGTGCCAGCAGCTCTCCAGCGGTTAGCACAGATACGCAGTATTTT. Its protein is CASSSPAVSTDTQYF.

Only a few counts were recorded for this clonotype. The chain is built from TRBV5-1 and TRBJ1-2, with 7 bases fitting TRBD1. There are 14 residues in the CDR3. From germline, CDR1 is SGHRS and CDR2 YFSETQ. With 4 bases clipped from V and 5 bases from J, the junction kept 8 bases outside the gene matches. CDR3 amino acids: CASSPSGQRYGYTF. CDR3 DNA sequence: TGCGCCAGCAGCCCCTCGGGACAGAGATATGGCTACACCTTC.

Comment on this clonotype: A read error may account for a junction end that differs from germline. The chain carries TRBV20-1 and TRBJ2-5; D gene unclear. CDR1 DFQATT and CDR2 SNEGSKA come from the germline V gene (reference sequence). The CDR3 consists of 12 residues. CDR3 DNA sequence: TGCAGTCCTAGGCATAGCTTGGAGACCCAGTACTTC. Translation gives CSPRHSLETQYF.